The 22 T cell receptor beta chains reported below all come from one sample, sequenced in a study of blood T cell repertoires in COVID-19. The assay was immunoSEQ multiplex PCR, and TCRdb's table has in-frame clones only and misses some. The sample lists approximately 94,000 clones; 88% were seen once. Sequenced input: peripheral blood. These receptors were obtained from an elderly woman with active COVID-19.

The V call is TRBV5-1, the J call TRBJ1-3; D is ambiguous. This CDR3 is 17 amino acids long. The germline gives CDR1 SGHRS, CDR2 YFSETQ. Trimming stripped 7 bases from V and 0 bases from J, with 20 bases between. The CDR3 nucleotides read TGCGCCAGCTCTCATCGTCCAGGTGCCATCTCTGGAAACACCATATATTTT. This gives the protein CASSHRPGAISGNTIYF. The variable domain in full, completed from reference TRBV5-1 and TRBJ1-3, reads KAGVTQTPRYLIKTRGQQVTLSCSPISGHRSVSWYQQTPGQGLQFLFEYFSETQRNKGNFPGRFSGRQFSNSRSEMNVSTLELGDSALYLCASSHRPGAISGNTIYFGEGSWLTVV.

The chain uses TRBV7-8 and TRBJ2-5; TRBD2 might be the D (6 bases). Per germline, CDR1 SGHVS and CDR2 FQNEAQ. The CDR3 has 15 amino acids. Trimming left V 1 base short and J 5 bases short, with 14 bases between. CDR3 amino acids: CASSLVFGSWETQYF. CDR3 sequence (DNA): TGTGCCAGCAGCTTAGTTTTCGGGAGTTGGGAGACCCAGTACTTC.

This clone appeared a single time. The rearrangement links TRBV4-1 to TRBJ2-5, with 11 bases matching TRBD1. This CDR3 spans 18 amino acids. The germline V gene encodes CDR1 MGHRA and CDR2 YSYEKL. The V segment lost 3 bases and the J segment 5 bases; nucleotides outside the gene matches: 14. The CDR3 DNA reads TGCGCCAGCAGCCACAACCCTGGGGGACAGGGGGTCACGGAGACCCAGTACTTC. As protein: CASSHNPGGQGVTETQYF.

The chain is built from TRBV18 and TRBJ2-7; D gene uncertain. V was pared by 8 bases and J by 5 bases, with 7 bases between. CDR3 size: 10 residues. CDR1 and CDR2 from the germline V gene are KGHSH and LQKENI. The CDR3 is CASLWHEQYF. The CDR3 nucleotides read TGTGCCAGCCTGTGGCACGAGCAGTACTTC.

This chain uses TRBV2 with TRBJ2-1; 7 nucleotides match TRBD2. The CDR3 covers 12 residues. Unmatched junction bases numbered 8, after V lost 11 bases and J lost 7 bases. Looked up from germline, CDR1 is SNHLY and CDR2 is FYNNEI. Here the CDR3 reads CAAPREQNEQFF. Written as DNA, the CDR3 is TGTGCCGCCCCGCGGGAGCAGAATGAGCAGTTCTTC.

The rearrangement joins TRBV5-1 to TRBJ2-1, with 9 bases fitting TRBD2. With V trimmed by 2 bases and J by 8 bases, 5 bases remained unmatched. Germline loops: CDR1 SGHRS, CDR2 YFSETQ. The CDR3 has 14 amino acids. The CDR3 region is CASSLLGTSHEQFF. CDR3 nucleotide sequence: TGCGCCAGCAGCTTATTGGGGACTAGCCATGAGCAGTTCTTC.

The CDR3 DNA follows: TGTGCCAGCAGCTTAGAGTCGCGGGGCTCCTACAATGAGCAGTTCTTC. This encodes CASSLESRGSYNEQFF. V and J are TRBV7-9 and TRBJ2-1; D possibly corresponds to TRBD2 (6 bases). V was pared by 1 base and J by 0 bases, with 10 bases between. Germline V gene sequence: CDR1 SEHNR, CDR2 FQNEAQ (reference sequence). The CDR3 loop spans 16 amino acids. Full variable domain (outside the CDR3, taken from reference TRBV7-9 and TRBJ2-1): DTGVSQNPRHKITKRGQNVTFRCDPISEHNRLYWYRQTLGQGPEFLTYFQNEAQLEKSRLLSDRFSAERPKGSFSTLEIQRTEQGDSAMYLCASSLESRGSYNEQFFGPGTRLTVL.

V gene TRBV30 combines with J gene TRBJ1-1; TRBD1 aligns across 8 bases. J lost 12 bases, V lost 0 bases, and 6 bases had no gene match. Per the germline V gene, CDR1 is GTSNPN and CDR2 is SVGIG (reference sequence). The CDR3 runs to 12 residues. The CDR3 here is CAWSVQGGLTFF. In DNA, the CDR3 is TGTGCCTGGAGTGTACAGGGGGGGTTAACTTTCTTT.

Only a few counts were recorded for this clone. The rearrangement links TRBV28 to TRBJ1-5; no reliable D call. V was shortened by 4 bases and J by 0 bases, with 13 bases between the two germline ends. This CDR3 has 16 amino acids. Germline V gene sequence: CDR1 MDHEN, CDR2 SYDVKM. This CDR3 reads CASSSQQINSNQPQHF. CDR3 nucleotides: TGTGCCAGCAGTTCACAACAGATTAATAGCAATCAGCCCCAGCATTTT.

This clone was observed a single time. The rearrangement uses TRBV29-1 and TRBJ2-3; 8 nucleotides line up with TRBD2. Trimming removed 3 bases from V and 6 bases from J; junction bases left unmatched: 8. The germline gives CDR1 SQVTM, CDR2 ANQGSEA. The CDR3 contains 14 residues. CDR3 bases: TGCAGCGTTGACTTCGGGAGGGGTCCGGATACGCAGTATTTT. Amino acids: CSVDFGRGPDTQYF.

The CDR3 coding sequence is TGTGCCAGCAGTGAGTCAGGGAGGTGGGCTGGGGCCAACGTCCTGACTTTC. This codes for CASSESGRWAGANVLTF. J is TRBJ2-6 and V is TRBV6-1; TRBD2 is a possible D gene (6 bases). Germline CDR1 reads MNHNS; CDR2 reads SASEGT. V was shortened by 3 bases and J by 2 bases, with 14 bases between the two germline ends. The CDR3 has 17 amino acids.

The chain is built from TRBV6-6 and TRBJ1-1; 10 bases are shared with TRBD1. V was pared by 5 bases and J by 11 bases, with 8 bases of the junction left unmatched. Per germline, CDR1 MNHNY and CDR2 SVGAGI (reference sequence). The CDR3 runs 13 residues. For the CDR3, the DNA is TGTGCCAGCAGTACCCTCGACAGGGGGCGGGCTTTCTTT. It translates to CASSTLDRGRAFF.

About this clone: A read error may produce the germline difference seen at one junction end. The V call is TRBV2, the J call TRBJ2-2; D is perhaps TRBD2 (6 bases). Germline V CDR1 and CDR2: SNHLY, FYNNEI. The CDR3 is 14 amino acids. As DNA, the CDR3 is TGTGCCTGCAGAGAACTAGCAAGTGTCGGGGAGCTGTTTTTT. Encoded protein: CACRELASVGELFF. The full variable domain, its missing parts supplied by reference TRBV2 and TRBJ2-2, is EPEVTQTPSHQVTQMGQEVILRCVPISNHLYFYWYRQILGQKVEFLVSFYNNEISEKSEIFDDQFSVERPDGSNFTLKIRSTKLEDSAMYFCACRELASVGELFFGEGSRLTVL.

CDR3 DNA sequence: TGTGCCAGCAGTTCCCCTCATTTTACCGGGACAGGGCCTTCCGAGCAGTACTTC. Its translation: CASSSPHFTGTGPSEQYF. V gene TRBV27 combines with J gene TRBJ2-7, with 9 bases identical to TRBD1. There are 18 residues in the CDR3. Trimming took 4 bases from V and 6 from J; bases not matched to a gene: 19. CDR1 is MNHEY, CDR2 SMNVEV, per germline (reference sequence).

The gene calls are TRBV12-2 and TRBJ2-3; no check of the table's D call, TRBD2, against the DNA was made. TRBV12-2 is designated a pseudogene. The CDR3 extends over 16 amino acids. The CDR3 nucleotides read TGTGCAAGTCGCTTAGTTAGTGGGGGGTCCACAGATACGCAGTATTTT. It is translated as CASRLVSGGSTDTQYF.

The rearrangement joins TRBV7-2 to TRBJ2-3; 9 nucleotides agree with TRBD1. V was pared by 3 bases and J by 4 bases, with 8 bases of the junction left unmatched. The CDR3 contains 16 residues. Per the germline V gene, CDR1 is SGHTA and CDR2 is FQGNSA. The CDR3 nucleotides are TGTGCCAGCAGCTTCGGGACAGGGTTTAAGGCAGATACGCAGTATTTT. It is translated as CASSFGTGFKADTQYF.

V usage is TRBV5-4 and J usage is TRBJ1-2; tentatively, D is TRBD1 (6 bases). CDR3 length: 14 amino acids. Germline V gives CDR1 SGHNT, CDR2 YYREEE (reference sequence). V lost 2 bases and J lost 8, with 16 bases in between. This CDR3 reads CASSFPGTPGGYTF. The CDR3 DNA is TGTGCCAGCAGCTTTCCCGGGACACCTGGGGGCTACACCTTC.

The CDR3 DNA is TGTGCCGCCAGACAGGGGGCAGGGGAGCAGTACTTC. It encodes CAARQGAGEQYF. The chain is built from TRBV2 and TRBJ2-7; 10 nucleotides line up with TRBD1. This CDR3 contains 12 residues. V lost 11 bases to trimming and J lost 7 bases; unmatched junction nucleotides: 8. Germline V lookup: CDR1 SNHLY, CDR2 FYNNEI.

CDR3 in amino acids: CASRDLGGGETQYF. CDR3 in DNA: TGTGCCAGCAGAGACCTTGGGGGAGGGGAGACCCAGTACTTC. The chain employs TRBV27 and TRBJ2-5; 7 nucleotides line up with TRBD2. The CDR3 is 14 amino acids. V shed 6 bases, J shed 5 bases, and the junction held 9 bases outside the gene matches. Looked up from germline, CDR1 is MNHEY and CDR2 is SMNVEV (reference sequence).

The chain is built from TRBV6-2 or TRBV6-3 and TRBJ2-3; 14 bases fit TRBD2. The CDR3 length is 17 residues. Germline V gives CDR1 MNHEY, CDR2 SVGEGT. J was trimmed by 5 bases and V by 2 bases; bases with no gene match: 6. The CDR3 DNA follows: TGTGCCAGCAGTTACCCGGGACTAGCGGGAGTCAGAGATACGCAGTATTTT. It is translated as CASSYPGLAGVRDTQYF.

This clone has a handful of counts. The chain links TRBV5-1 to TRBJ1-1, with no clear D. The germline V gene has CDR1 SGHRS and CDR2 YFSETQ. Trimming took 0 bases from V and 1 from J, leaving 7 bases between them. This CDR3 region has 14 residues. This CDR3 reads CASSLGPKNTEAFF. DNA of the CDR3: TGCGCCAGCAGCTTGGGGCCCAAGAACACTGAAGCTTTCTTT.

The chain joins TRBV18 to TRBJ1-4, with a weak D call TRBD1 (5 bases). Per germline, CDR1 KGHSH and CDR2 LQKENI. V lost 4 bases and J lost 6, with 15 bases in between. The CDR3 runs 15 residues. The CDR3 sequence is CASSLDGPRDEKLFF. CDR3 bases: TGTGCCAGCTCACTAGACGGACCCAGGGATGAAAAACTGTTTTTT.